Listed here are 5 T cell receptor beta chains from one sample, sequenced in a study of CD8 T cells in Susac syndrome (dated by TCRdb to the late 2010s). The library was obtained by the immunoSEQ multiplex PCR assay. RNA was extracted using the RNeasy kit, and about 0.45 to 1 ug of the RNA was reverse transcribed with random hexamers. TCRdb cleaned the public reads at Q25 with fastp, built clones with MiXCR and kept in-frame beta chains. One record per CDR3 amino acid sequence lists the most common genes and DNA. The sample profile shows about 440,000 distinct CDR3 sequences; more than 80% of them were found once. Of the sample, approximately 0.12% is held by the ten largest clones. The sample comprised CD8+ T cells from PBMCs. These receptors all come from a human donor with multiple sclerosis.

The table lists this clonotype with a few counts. The CDR3 bases are TGTGCCAGCAGTGTGACAGGGTACGAGCAGTACTTC. Its protein product is CASSVTGYEQYF. The V call is TRBV12-3 or TRBV12-4, the J call TRBJ2-7; 7 bases match TRBD1. The CDR3 sequence is 12 residues long. V lost 5 bases and J lost 4; bases outside the gene matches: 2.

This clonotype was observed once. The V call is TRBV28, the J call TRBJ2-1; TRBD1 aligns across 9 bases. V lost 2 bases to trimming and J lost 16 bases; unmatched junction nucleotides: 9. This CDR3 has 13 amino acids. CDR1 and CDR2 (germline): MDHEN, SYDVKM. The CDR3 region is CASSLEAGQGKFF. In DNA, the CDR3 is TGTGCCAGCAGTTTAGAAGCGGGACAGGGTAAATTCTTC.

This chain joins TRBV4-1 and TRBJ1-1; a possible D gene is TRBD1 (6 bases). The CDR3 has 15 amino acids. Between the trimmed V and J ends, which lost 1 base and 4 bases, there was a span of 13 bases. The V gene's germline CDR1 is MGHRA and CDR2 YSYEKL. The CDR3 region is CASSQVAGGGTEAFF. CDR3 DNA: TGCGCCAGCAGCCAAGTAGCGGGGGGCGGCACTGAAGCTTTCTTT.

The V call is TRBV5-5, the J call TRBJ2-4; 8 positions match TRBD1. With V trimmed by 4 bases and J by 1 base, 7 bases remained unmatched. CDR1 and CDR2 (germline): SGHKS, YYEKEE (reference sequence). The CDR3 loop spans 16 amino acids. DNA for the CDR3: TGTGCCAGCAGCAAGGGACAGGACAAGGCCAAAAACATTCAGTACTTC. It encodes CASSKGQDKAKNIQYF.

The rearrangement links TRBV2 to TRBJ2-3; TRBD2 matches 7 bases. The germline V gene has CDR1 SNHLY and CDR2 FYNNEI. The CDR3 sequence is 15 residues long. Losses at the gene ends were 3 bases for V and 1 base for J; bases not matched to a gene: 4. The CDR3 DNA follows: TGTGCCAGCAGTGAGGGACTAAGGGGCACAGATACGCAGTATTTT. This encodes CASSEGLRGTDTQYF.